This is a list of T cell receptor beta chains from one sample in a study of OX40 agonist ivuxolimab in advanced cancers. TCRdb keeps only in-frame clones here, not all; method: immunoSEQ multiplex PCR. The sample consists of around 10,000 clones, 77% of them appearing once. The sample was CD4+ or CD8+ T cells sorted from blood, taken in a trial of the OX40 agonist ivuxolimab. These receptors were taken from an adult with an advanced solid tumor such as melanoma, head and neck, liver or kidney cancer. Both conserved end residues are part of each CDR3. A D gene is named only where the DNA matches it firmly. Size is omitted from some rows. Given values are once, few, many or a class for expanded clones.

v_call: TRBV4-1
d_call: NA
j_call: TRBJ1-5
clone_size: NA
cdr3_nt: TGCGCCAGCAGCCAGTTTGGGCAAATCAATCAGCCCCAGCATTTT
cdr3_aa: CASSQFGQINQPQHF

v_call: TRBV9
d_call: NA
j_call: TRBJ1-5
clone_size: NA
cdr3_nt: TGTGCCAGCAGCCCGGGGGGGGCAGGGCTTCAGCCCCAGCATTTT
cdr3_aa: CASSPGGAGLQPQHF

v_call: TRBV20-1
d_call: NA
j_call: TRBJ1-1
clone_size: few
cdr3_nt: TGCAGTGCTTTTCGAGACACTGAAGCTTTCTTT
cdr3_aa: CSAFRDTEAFF

v_call: TRBV21-1
d_call: NA
j_call: TRBJ1-6
clone_size: NA
cdr3_nt: TGTGCCAGCAGCAAAATGTCGCCCCAGGATAATTCACCCCTCCACTTT
cdr3_aa: CASSKMSPQDNSPLHF

v_call: TRBV7-9
d_call: NA
j_call: TRBJ2-7
clone_size: NA
cdr3_nt: TGTGCCAGCAGCTTAGTGTCCTCCTACGAGCAGTACTTC
cdr3_aa: CASSLVSSYEQYF

v_call: TRBV30
d_call: TRBD1
j_call: TRBJ1-5
clone_size: NA
cdr3_nt: TGTGCCTGGAGTATCCCGGGACAGGGGGGCCAGCCCCAGCATTTT
cdr3_aa: CAWSIPGQGGQPQHF

v_call: TRBV6-5
d_call: TRBD1
j_call: TRBJ1-2
clone_size: NA
cdr3_nt: TGTGCCAGCAGTGGACAGGGAGGGTTCCACTATGGCTACACCTTC
cdr3_aa: CASSGQGGFHYGYTF

v_call: TRBV29-1
d_call: TRBD2
j_call: TRBJ2-3
clone_size: NA
cdr3_nt: TGCAGCGTTGATGCTCTAGCGGGCCAAGTTTCAGATACGCAGTATTTT
cdr3_aa: CSVDALAGQVSDTQYF

v_call: TRBV6-5
d_call: TRBD2
j_call: TRBJ2-5
clone_size: NA
cdr3_nt: TGTGCCAGCAGTTACTCGGGACTAGGACCACAAGAGACCCAGTACTTC
cdr3_aa: CASSYSGLGPQETQYF

v_call: TRBV2
d_call: TRBD2
j_call: TRBJ2-1
clone_size: NA
cdr3_nt: TGTGCCAGCAGCGCGAGACTAGCGGAGAGCTCCTACAATGAGCAGTTCTTC
cdr3_aa: CASSARLAESSYNEQFF

v_call: TRBV9
d_call: TRBD2
j_call: TRBJ2-7
clone_size: NA
cdr3_nt: TGTGCCAGCAGCGCTAGCGGGAGTGGGTACGAGCAGTACTTC
cdr3_aa: CASSASGSGYEQYF

v_call: TRBV29-1
d_call: NA
j_call: TRBJ1-1
clone_size: NA
cdr3_nt: TGCAGCGTTTTCGGAGTTCCTGAAGCTTTCTTT
cdr3_aa: CSVFGVPEAFF

v_call: TRBV5-5
d_call: NA
j_call: TRBJ1-1
clone_size: medium-sized
cdr3_nt: TGTGCCAGCAGCCGGGACGGGTTCGCGGACACTGAAGCTTTCTTT
cdr3_aa: CASSRDGFADTEAFF

v_call: TRBV30
d_call: TRBD2
j_call: TRBJ2-7
clone_size: NA
cdr3_nt: TGTGCCTGGCCCCCCGGGGGGACCTACGAGCAGTACTTC
cdr3_aa: CAWPPGGTYEQYF

v_call: TRBV7-8
d_call: TRBD1
j_call: TRBJ2-5
clone_size: NA
cdr3_nt: TGTGCCAGCAGCAGGACAGGGGGCGGGTTCGAGACCCAGTACTTC
cdr3_aa: CASSRTGGGFETQYF

v_call: TRBV11-3
d_call: TRBD1
j_call: TRBJ2-5
clone_size: NA
cdr3_nt: TGTGCCAGCAGCACCCGGGACAGGGGGCAAGAGACCCAGTACTTC
cdr3_aa: CASSTRDRGQETQYF

v_call: TRBV10-3
d_call: NA
j_call: TRBJ2-3
clone_size: few
cdr3_nt: TGTGCCAGCTATAGCGAGAGCGGTCCTAGCACAGATACGCAGTATTTT
cdr3_aa: CASYSESGPSTDTQYF

v_call: TRBV6-1
d_call: TRBD2
j_call: TRBJ2-5
clone_size: NA
cdr3_nt: TGTGCCAGCAGTGAAATTGGGGGACTAGCGTCGGAGACCCAGTACTTC
cdr3_aa: CASSEIGGLASETQYF

v_call: TRBV27
d_call: TRBD1
j_call: TRBJ2-7
clone_size: NA
cdr3_nt: TGTGCCAGCAGTTCCCTGGAGACAGGGGGCTACGAGCAGTACTTC
cdr3_aa: CASSSLETGGYEQYF

v_call: TRBV11-1
d_call: NA
j_call: TRBJ2-7
clone_size: hyperexpanded
cdr3_nt: TGTGCCAGCAGCTTAGCTGTTTGGACCGACGAGCAGTACTTC
cdr3_aa: CASSLAVWTDEQYF

v_call: TRBV11-3
d_call: NA
j_call: TRBJ1-3
clone_size: NA
cdr3_nt: TGTGCCAGCAGCTTATCGGGAGGGCTCGGAAACACCATATATTTT
cdr3_aa: CASSLSGGLGNTIYF

v_call: TRBV6-5
d_call: TRBD1
j_call: TRBJ2-7
clone_size: NA
cdr3_nt: TGTGCCAGCAGTCTTGGACAGGGGAGCTCCTACGAGCAGTACTTC
cdr3_aa: CASSLGQGSSYEQYF

v_call: TRBV19
d_call: TRBD1
j_call: TRBJ2-2
clone_size: NA
cdr3_nt: TGTGCTATGACAGGGAGAATGGCCGGGGAGCTGTTTTTT
cdr3_aa: CAMTGRMAGELFF

v_call: TRBV27
d_call: TRBD1
j_call: TRBJ2-1
clone_size: few
cdr3_nt: TGTGCCAGCAGGACAGGGGGCTCTTCCAATGAGCAGTTCTTC
cdr3_aa: CASRTGGSSNEQFF

v_call: TRBV10-3
d_call: NA
j_call: TRBJ1-3
clone_size: NA
cdr3_nt: TGTGCCATCACTTCGGACAGCTCTGGAAACACCATATATTTT
cdr3_aa: CAITSDSSGNTIYF

v_call: TRBV7-9
d_call: NA
j_call: TRBJ2-5
clone_size: NA
cdr3_nt: TGTGCCAGCAGCCTAGGAAATGTTGGAACCCAGTACTTC
cdr3_aa: CASSLGNVGTQYF

v_call: TRBV4-1
d_call: TRBD1
j_call: TRBJ1-6
clone_size: NA
cdr3_nt: TGCGCCAGCAGCCAAGGGACAGGGGTAAATTCACCCCTCCACTTT
cdr3_aa: CASSQGTGVNSPLHF

v_call: TRBV9
d_call: TRBD2
j_call: TRBJ2-1
clone_size: NA
cdr3_nt: TGTGCCAGCAGCGTAGGGGAGGGCTCCTACAATGAGCAGTTCTTC
cdr3_aa: CASSVGEGSYNEQFF

v_call: TRBV6-6
d_call: NA
j_call: TRBJ2-7
clone_size: few
cdr3_nt: TGTGCCAGCAGTTACTCGACAGATTCCTACGAGCAGTACTTC
cdr3_aa: CASSYSTDSYEQYF

v_call: TRBV9
d_call: NA
j_call: TRBJ2-5
clone_size: NA
cdr3_nt: TGTGCCAGCAGCCTACTGCCGGGTGGGGAGACCCAGTACTTC
cdr3_aa: CASSLLPGGETQYF

v_call: TRBV7-4
d_call: NA
j_call: TRBJ1-4
clone_size: NA
cdr3_nt: TGTGCCAGCAGCCAATACTACGAGCAACAGGCAATTTCAACTAATGAAAAACTGTTTTTT
cdr3_aa: CASSQYYEQQAISTNEKLFF

v_call: TRBV15
d_call: TRBD2
j_call: TRBJ2-1
clone_size: few
cdr3_nt: TGTGCCACCAGCAGAGATAGCGGGGGGGCCGCTGAGCAGTTCTTC
cdr3_aa: CATSRDSGGAAEQFF

v_call: TRBV7-2
d_call: TRBD2
j_call: TRBJ2-3
clone_size: NA
cdr3_nt: TGTGCCAGCAGCTCCTGGCGGGGGGATACGCAGTATTTT
cdr3_aa: CASSSWRGDTQYF

v_call: TRBV7-9
d_call: TRBD1
j_call: TRBJ1-1
clone_size: NA
cdr3_nt: TGTGCCAGCAGCTTGAATTCGGCAGGGGGGCCCCCAATGAACACTGAAGCTTTCTTT
cdr3_aa: CASSLNSAGGPPMNTEAFF

v_call: TRBV4-1
d_call: NA
j_call: TRBJ2-7
clone_size: NA
cdr3_nt: TGCGCCAGCAGCCAAGAATTGGAGATGAGCTCCTACGAGCAGTACTTC
cdr3_aa: CASSQELEMSSYEQYF

v_call: TRBV7-9
d_call: TRBD1
j_call: TRBJ1-5
clone_size: NA
cdr3_nt: TGTGCCAGCAGCTCCGATTGGACAGGGGGCGGCAATCAGCCCCAGCATTTT
cdr3_aa: CASSSDWTGGGNQPQHF

v_call: TRBV6-5
d_call: NA
j_call: TRBJ1-2
clone_size: NA
cdr3_nt: TGTGCCACTCTTGACGGACTAGTCTGCACCTTC
cdr3_aa: CATLDGLVCTF

v_call: TRBV7-9
d_call: NA
j_call: TRBJ2-2
clone_size: NA
cdr3_nt: TGTGCCAGCAGCTTAGATGGTGTTCCCGGGGAGCTGTTTTTT
cdr3_aa: CASSLDGVPGELFF

v_call: TRBV27
d_call: NA
j_call: TRBJ2-1
clone_size: NA
cdr3_nt: TGTGCCAGCAGTTTGCATCTCACCGGTGAGCAGTTCTTC
cdr3_aa: CASSLHLTGEQFF

v_call: TRBV5-1
d_call: NA
j_call: TRBJ2-1
clone_size: medium-sized
cdr3_nt: TGTGCCAGCAGCTTGCTACAACCTTACAATGAGCAGTTCTTC
cdr3_aa: CASSLLQPYNEQFF

v_call: TRBV4-1
d_call: TRBD2
j_call: TRBJ2-7
clone_size: NA
cdr3_nt: TGCGCCAGCAGCCAAGAGATATCTAGCGGGAGTTTCGAGCAGTACTTC
cdr3_aa: CASSQEISSGSFEQYF

v_call: TRBV7-2
d_call: NA
j_call: TRBJ2-7
clone_size: NA
cdr3_nt: TGTGCCAGCAGCACCTCCTACGAGCAGTACTTC
cdr3_aa: CASSTSYEQYF